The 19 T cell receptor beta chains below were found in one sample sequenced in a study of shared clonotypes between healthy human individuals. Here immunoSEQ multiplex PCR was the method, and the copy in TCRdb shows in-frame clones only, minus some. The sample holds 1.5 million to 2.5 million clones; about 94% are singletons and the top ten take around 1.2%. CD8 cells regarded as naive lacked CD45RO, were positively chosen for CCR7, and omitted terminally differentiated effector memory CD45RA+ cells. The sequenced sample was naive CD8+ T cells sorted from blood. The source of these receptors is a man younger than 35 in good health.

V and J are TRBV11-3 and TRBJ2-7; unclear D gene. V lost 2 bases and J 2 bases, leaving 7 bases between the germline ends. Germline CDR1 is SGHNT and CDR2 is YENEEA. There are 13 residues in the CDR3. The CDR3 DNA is TGTGCCAGCAGCTTAACAGTAGCCTACGAGCAGTACTTC. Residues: CASSLTVAYEQYF.

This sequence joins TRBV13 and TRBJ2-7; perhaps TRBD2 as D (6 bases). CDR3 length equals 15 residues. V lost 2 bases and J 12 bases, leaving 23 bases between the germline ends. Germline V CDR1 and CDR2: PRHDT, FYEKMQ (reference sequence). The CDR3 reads CASSLSRLASKPAYF. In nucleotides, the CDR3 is TGTGCCAGCAGCTTATCCCGGCTAGCGTCCAAACCGGCGTACTTC.

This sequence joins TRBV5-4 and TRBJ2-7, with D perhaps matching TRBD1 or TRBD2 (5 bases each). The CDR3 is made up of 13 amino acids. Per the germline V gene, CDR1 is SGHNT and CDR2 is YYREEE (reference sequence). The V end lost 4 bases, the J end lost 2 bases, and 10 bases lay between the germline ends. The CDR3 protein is CASSGDGPYEQYF. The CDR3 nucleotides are TGTGCCAGCAGCGGGGACGGGCCCTACGAGCAGTACTTC.

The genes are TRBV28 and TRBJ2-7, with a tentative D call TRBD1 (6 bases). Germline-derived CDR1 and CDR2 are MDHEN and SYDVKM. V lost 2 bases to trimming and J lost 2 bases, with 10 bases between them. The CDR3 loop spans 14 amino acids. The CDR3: CASSLEQGPYEQYF. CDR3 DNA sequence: TGTGCCAGCAGTTTAGAACAGGGCCCCTACGAGCAGTACTTC.

For the CDR3, the DNA is TGTGCCAGCAGCTTAGGTGAGAGCATGAACACTGAAGCTTTCTTT. Its translation is CASSLGESMNTEAFF. V is TRBV7-9 and J is TRBJ1-1; D is undetermined. The V gene's germline CDR1 is SEHNR and CDR2 FQNEAQ (reference sequence). The CDR3 length is 15 residues. V lost 1 base, J lost 0 bases, and 9 bases lay in between.

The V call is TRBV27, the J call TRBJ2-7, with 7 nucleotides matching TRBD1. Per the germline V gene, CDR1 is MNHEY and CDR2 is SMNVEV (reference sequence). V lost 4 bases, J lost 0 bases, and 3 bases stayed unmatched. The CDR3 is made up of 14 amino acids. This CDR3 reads CASSSHRGSYEQYF. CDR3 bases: TGTGCCAGCAGTTCCCACAGGGGCTCCTACGAGCAGTACTTC.

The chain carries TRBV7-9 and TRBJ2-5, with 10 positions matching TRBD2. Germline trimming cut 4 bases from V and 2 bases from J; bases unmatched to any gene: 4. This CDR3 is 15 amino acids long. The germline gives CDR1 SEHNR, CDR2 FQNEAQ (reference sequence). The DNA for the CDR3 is TGTGCCAGCAGCTCTGGACTAGCGGATCAAGAGACCCAGTACTTC. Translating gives CASSSGLADQETQYF.

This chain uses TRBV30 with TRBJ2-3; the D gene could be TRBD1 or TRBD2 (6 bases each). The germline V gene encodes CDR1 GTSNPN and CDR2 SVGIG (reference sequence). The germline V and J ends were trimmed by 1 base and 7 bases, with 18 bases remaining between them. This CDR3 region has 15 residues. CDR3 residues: CAWSAPVGGGNTQYF. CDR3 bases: TGTGCCTGGAGTGCACCGGTCGGGGGCGGGAATACGCAGTATTTT.

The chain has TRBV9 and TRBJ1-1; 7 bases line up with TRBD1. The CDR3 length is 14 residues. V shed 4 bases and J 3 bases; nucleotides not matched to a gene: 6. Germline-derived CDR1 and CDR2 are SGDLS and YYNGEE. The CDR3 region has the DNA TGTGCCAGCAGCCCTTCGGGACAGTACACTGAAGCTTTCTTT. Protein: CASSPSGQYTEAFF.

CDR3: CASSLIGVGNTEAFF. In DNA form, the CDR3 reads TGTGCCAGCAGCTTAATCGGGGTGGGGAACACTGAAGCTTTCTTT. This chain connects TRBV7-9 to TRBJ1-1; D gene unclear. The V end was cut by 2 bases, the J end by 1 base, with 11 bases between. The CDR3 is 15 amino acids. Looked up from germline, CDR1 is SEHNR and CDR2 is FQNEAQ (reference sequence).

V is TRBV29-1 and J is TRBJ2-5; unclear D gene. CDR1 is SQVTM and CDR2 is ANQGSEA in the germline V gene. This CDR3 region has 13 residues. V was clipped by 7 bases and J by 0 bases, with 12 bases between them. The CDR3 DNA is TGCAGCGCCGTCTTGGTTAACCAAGAGACCCAGTACTTC. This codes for CSAVLVNQETQYF.

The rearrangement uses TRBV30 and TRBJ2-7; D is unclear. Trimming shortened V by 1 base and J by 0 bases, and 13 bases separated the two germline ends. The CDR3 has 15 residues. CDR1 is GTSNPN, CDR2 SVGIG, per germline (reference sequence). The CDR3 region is CAWSDAQLSSYEQYF. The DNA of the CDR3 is TGTGCCTGGAGTGATGCACAGTTAAGCTCCTACGAGCAGTACTTC. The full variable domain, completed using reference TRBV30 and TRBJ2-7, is SQTIHQWPATLVQPVGSPLSLECTVEGTSNPNLYWYRQAAGRGLQLLFYSVGIGQISSEVPQNLSASRPQDRQFILSSKKLLLSDSGFYLCAWSDAQLSSYEQYFGPGTRLTVT.

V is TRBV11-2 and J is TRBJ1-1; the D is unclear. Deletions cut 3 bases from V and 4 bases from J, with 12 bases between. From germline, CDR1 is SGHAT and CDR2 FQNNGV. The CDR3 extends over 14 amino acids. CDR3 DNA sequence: TGTGCCAGCAGCTTCGGGCGGTTGGGCACTGAAGCTTTCTTT. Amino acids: CASSFGRLGTEAFF.

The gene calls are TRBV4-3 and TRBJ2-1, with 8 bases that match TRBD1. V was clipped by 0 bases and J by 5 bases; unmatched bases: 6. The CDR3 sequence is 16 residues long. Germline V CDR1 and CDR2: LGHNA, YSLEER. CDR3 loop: CASSQDFSDRDNEQFF. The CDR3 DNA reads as TGCGCCAGCAGCCAAGATTTTTCGGACAGGGACAATGAGCAGTTCTTC.

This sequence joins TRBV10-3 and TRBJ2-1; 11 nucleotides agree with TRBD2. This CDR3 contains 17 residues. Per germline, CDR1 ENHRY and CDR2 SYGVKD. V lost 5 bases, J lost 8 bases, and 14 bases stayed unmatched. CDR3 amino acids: CAISLKETSGKVYEQFF. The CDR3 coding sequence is TGTGCCATCAGTCTCAAGGAGACTAGCGGGAAGGTCTATGAGCAGTTCTTC.

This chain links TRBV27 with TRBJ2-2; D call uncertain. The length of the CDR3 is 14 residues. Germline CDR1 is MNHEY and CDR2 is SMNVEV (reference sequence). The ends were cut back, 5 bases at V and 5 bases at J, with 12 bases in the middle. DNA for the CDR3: TGTGCCAGCAGTCCGGCCCTCAGAACCGGGGAGCTGTTTTTT. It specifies CASSPALRTGELFF.

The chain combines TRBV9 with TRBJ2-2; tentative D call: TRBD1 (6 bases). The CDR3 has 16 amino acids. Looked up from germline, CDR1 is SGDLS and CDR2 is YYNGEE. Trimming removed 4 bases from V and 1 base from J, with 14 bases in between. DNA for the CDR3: TGTGCCAGCAGCCTTAACAGGGACCTGAACACCGGGGAGCTGTTTTTT. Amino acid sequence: CASSLNRDLNTGELFF.

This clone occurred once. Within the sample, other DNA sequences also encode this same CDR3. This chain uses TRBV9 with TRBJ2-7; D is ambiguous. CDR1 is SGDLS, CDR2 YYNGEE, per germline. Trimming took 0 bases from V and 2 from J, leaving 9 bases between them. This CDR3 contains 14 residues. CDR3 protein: CASSVGGFPYEQYF. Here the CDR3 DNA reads TGTGCCAGCAGCGTAGGAGGTTTCCCCTACGAGCAGTACTTC. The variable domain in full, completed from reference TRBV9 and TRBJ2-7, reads DSGVTQTPKHLITATGQRVTLRCSPRSGDLSVYWYQQSLDQGLQFLIQYYNGEERAKGNILERFSAQQFPDLHSELNLSSLELGDSALYFCASSVGGFPYEQYFGPGTRLTVT.

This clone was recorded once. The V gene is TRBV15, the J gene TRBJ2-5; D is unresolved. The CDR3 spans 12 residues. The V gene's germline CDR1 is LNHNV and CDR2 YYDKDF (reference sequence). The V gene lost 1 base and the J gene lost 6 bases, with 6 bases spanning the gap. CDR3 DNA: TGTGCCACCAGCAGAGGCTGGAAGACCCAGTACTTC. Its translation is CATSRGWKTQYF.